This TCR beta chain originates from a study of immune heterogeneity within non-small cell lung tumors. Concerning this clonotype: This may be a read error, as it is one base from a much larger clone.

Bulk tumor genomic DNA was the template, and each sample received around 650 ng. In surgery, several biopsies were collected from each primary tumor at widely spaced sites. Curative surgical treatment was performed in patients who had newly diagnosed, untreated non-small cell lung cancer. The CDR3 consists of 15 residues. Germline values: CDR1 SNHLY, CDR2 FYNNEI. It was with 32 V and 13 J primers that multiplex PCR amplified TCR beta CDR3. TCRdb re-called the multiplex PCR reads through MiXCR, storing one row per CDR3 protein. The sample holds approximately 2,000 distinct CDR3 sequences, 25% to 30% seen once.

This rearrangement joins TRBV2 to TRBJ2-7; D may correspond to TRBD1 or TRBD2 (5 bases each). The sample comprised lung tumor tissue. This TCR was sampled from a woman aged 45-60 years with non-small cell lung cancer. CDR3 sequence (DNA): TGTGCCTGCAGTGATTGGACTCCCAGGACATCCGAGCAGTACTTC. The encoded protein is CACSDWTPRTSEQYF.